This paragraph covers one T cell receptor (beta chain) sequence. The antigen remains unidentified. The CDR3 spans 12 residues. V lost 3 bases and J lost 6, with 12 bases in between. The germline V gene has CDR1 DFQATT and CDR2 SNEGSKA (reference sequence). These data originate in a study of T-cell reconstitution after alpha-beta-depleted transplantation in children. General study findings and limits: Once a year had passed after transplant, T-cell counts and diversity came mostly from newly produced T cells. In some patients, recipient T cells and intrathymic progenitors surviving conditioning explained high day-60 diversity.

Preparing the TCRbeta library involved the use of unique molecular identifiers. MiXCR, applied by TCRdb to the PCR reads, yields one record per CDR3 protein. The profile covers some 310,000 distinct CDR3 sequences, with 23% appearing a single time and approximately 10% taken by the ten largest. The genes are TRBV20-1 and TRBJ2-7; no definite D call. This receptor was taken from a male patient between 5 and 17 years old who had a stem cell transplant for acute lymphoblastic leukemia, so the T cells may come from the graft donor. The sample here was PBMCs, mostly from graft donor cells, taken 180 days after TCRalphabeta/CD19-depleted stem cell transplant. CDR3 loop: CSASTILSEQYF. The CDR3 coding sequence is TGCAGTGCTAGTACTATTCTGTCCGAGCAGTACTTC.